This T cell receptor beta chain is drawn from a study of regulatory and conventional T cells in RAG deficiency. Study findings and constraints: Treg unique TCR beta sequences were about 91-fold fewer in Omenn syndrome and CID/AS patients than controls. Control T-cell subsets had markedly higher Shannon entropy and lower Simpson indices than RAG-deficient patients. Omenn patients showed >85% Treg-Tconv overlap and shorter CDR3 lengths.

Genomic DNA came from blood regulatory T cells gated CD4+ CD25-high CD127-low. Assay: immunoSEQ multiplex PCR; the TCRdb copy retains only in-frame clones and omits some. The sample records tens of thousands of clones, 75% to 95% being singletons. The CDR3 runs 14 residues. Per germline, CDR1 MGHRA and CDR2 YSYEKL. V was trimmed by 2 bases and J by 6 bases, leaving 10 bases between them. With respect to this clone: No antigen is known for it.

These same data were also listed under a study on regulatory T cells. That source adds: The primer mix had 52 TRBV and 13 TRBJ primers. Skewed V and J usage and few unique V-J pairs marked patient repertoires, most in Tregs.

Sequenced: Tregs sorted from blood. The chain combines TRBV4-1 with TRBJ2-2; D gene uncertain. The TCR sequence derives from a human donor in good health. The CDR3 nucleotides are TGCGCCAGCAGCCAACTCGTTGGCGCCGGGGAGCTGTTTTTT. The encoded protein is CASSQLVGAGELFF.